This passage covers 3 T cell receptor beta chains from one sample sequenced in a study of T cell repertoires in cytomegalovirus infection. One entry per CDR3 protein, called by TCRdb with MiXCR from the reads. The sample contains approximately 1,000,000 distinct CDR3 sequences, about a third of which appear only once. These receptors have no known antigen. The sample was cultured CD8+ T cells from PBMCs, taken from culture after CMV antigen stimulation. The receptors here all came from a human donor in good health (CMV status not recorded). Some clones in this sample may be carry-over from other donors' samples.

DNA of the CDR3: TGTGCCAGCAACCAACTAGCGGCTTATAGCACAGATACGCAGTATTTT. Amino acids: CASNQLAAYSTDTQYF. The chain carries TRBV12-3 or TRBV12-4 and TRBJ2-3; 8 bases fit TRBD2. The V and J ends lost 7 bases and 0 bases, in that order; junction bases with no gene match: 9. The CDR3 spans 16 residues.

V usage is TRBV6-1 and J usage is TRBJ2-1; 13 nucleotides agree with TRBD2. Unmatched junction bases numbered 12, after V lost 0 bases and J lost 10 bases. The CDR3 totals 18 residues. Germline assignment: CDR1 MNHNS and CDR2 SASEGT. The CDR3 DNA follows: TGTGCCAGCAGTGAAGCCTATACCCCACTAGCGGGGGGGGAGGAGCAGTTCTTC. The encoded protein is CASSEAYTPLAGGEEQFF.

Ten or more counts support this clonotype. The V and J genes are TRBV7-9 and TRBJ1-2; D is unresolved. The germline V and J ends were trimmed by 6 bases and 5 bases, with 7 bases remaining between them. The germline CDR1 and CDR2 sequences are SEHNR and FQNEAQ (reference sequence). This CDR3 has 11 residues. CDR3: CASREGYGYTF. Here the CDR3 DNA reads TGTGCCAGCAGGGAAGGATATGGCTACACCTTC.